This T cell receptor beta chain originates from a study of cytomegalovirus exposure and HLA in healthy donors. The PCR was carried out with 60 Vbeta primers and 13 Jbeta primers. The protocol was immunoSEQ multiplex PCR, while the TCRdb copy is restricted to in-frame clones and leaves out a portion. There are about 140,000 clones in the sample; roughly 80% occur only once, and about 11% lies in the top ten. Points from the study as a whole: The authors later linked a missense DCLRE1C variant to TCR beta V- and J-gene trimming. CMV serostatus stood as the only immune exposure information on hand.

Points on this clone: The antigen is unknown.

Sequencing was done on a sample of PBMCs. This TCR derives from a man between 18 and 29 years old in good health and CMV-seropositive.

In DNA form, the CDR3 reads TGTGCCAGCAGCTTGTTGGGACTAAAGGACGAGCAGTACTTC. Amino acid sequence: CASSLLGLKDEQYF. J is TRBJ2-5 and V is TRBV5-4, with 7 bases that match TRBD2. The DNA end lines up better with TRBJ2-7; the J call may be wrong. Germline V gives CDR1 SGHNT, CDR2 YYREEE (reference sequence). The CDR3 runs to 14 residues.